This section outlines one T cell receptor (beta chain) sequence together with its context. Its antigen is not identified. V was trimmed by 1 base and J by 5 bases, leaving 7 bases between them. Per germline, CDR1 MNHEY and CDR2 SMNVEV (reference sequence). The CDR3 length is 13 residues. PCR used 60 Vbeta primers and 13 Jbeta primers. Study processing details: Later analysis identified some 88 million unique TCR beta chains, approximately 10 million shared. The data were produced by immunoSEQ multiplex PCR, yet TCRdb's version contains in-frame clones alone and is incomplete. The V and J calls and the clone size are those of that table, but D and trimming were determined from the DNA. The sample includes about 120,000 clones, approximately 80% of them seen just once. This record belongs to a study of cytomegalovirus exposure and HLA in healthy donors. General study results and limits: TCR beta V segments were, for the most part, productive about 87% or about 30% of the time in an earlier analysis. It has been reported that TCR beta sequences accurately predicted the HLA-A and HLA-B alleles of most subjects. Rarity characterized most TCR sequences, yet some public TCRs appeared in many donors.

The sample comprised PBMCs. The clonotype was recovered from a woman aged 25 to 39 in good health and CMV-seronegative. The rearrangement joins TRBV27 to TRBJ2-3; D not resolved. The CDR3 protein is CASSLYYRDTQYF. CDR3 in DNA: TGTGCCAGCAGTTTATATTATCGAGATACGCAGTATTTT.